This T cell receptor (beta chain) was captured by sequencing in a study of blood T cells in healthy people across ages. Study results and limitations: When set beside aged donors, long-lived donors presented more naive CD4+ cells and higher diversity.

Note on this clonotype: Its antigen is undetermined.

Peripheral blood, around 9.4 milliliters per donor, was collected. A second PCR, run for about 7 to 11 cycles, used a sample-barcoded 5' primer plus a J-beta primer mix. Each cDNA molecule received a tag from a template-switch adaptor that had 12 random nucleotides. TCRdb analysed the 5' RACE reads with MiXCR anew, one entry per CDR3 protein. The sample has about 570,000 distinct CDR3 sequences, 27% seen once. Trimming stripped 8 bases from V and 4 bases from J, with 17 bases between. The CDR3 extends over 14 amino acids. Germline CDR1 is LGHDT and CDR2 is YNNKEL (reference sequence). The source is a woman in her seventies in good health. The sequenced sample consisted of blood. The chain employs TRBV3-1 and TRBJ2-5, with D tentatively TRBD2 (7 bases). CDR3 DNA: TGTGCCAGCGAGGTAGGGGGGGATTTAGAGACCCAGTACTTC. Its translation is CASEVGGDLETQYF.